Here is one T cell receptor beta chain with its context. The antigen remains undetermined. The germline V gene has CDR1 SGHRS and CDR2 YFSETQ. V trimming: 4 bases; J trimming: 8 bases; junction bases outside the gene matches: 7. The CDR3 sequence is 13 residues long. Among the roughly 120 subjects of the validation cohort, separate from the approximately 660-subject first cohort, were the donors. Produced via immunoSEQ multiplex PCR; TCRdb's table is partial and in-frame only. The sample consists of about 220,000 clones, around 90% of them appearing once. The data are from a study of cytomegalovirus exposure and HLA in healthy donors. Whole-study results and caveats: Reportedly, cytomegalovirus status was diagnosed with high sensitivity and specificity. The listing of roughly 160 TCR beta chains classed them as cytomegalovirus-associated.

The sequenced sample was PBMCs. The rearrangement joins TRBV5-1 to TRBJ1-2, with 8 bases lining up with TRBD1. The source is a young woman in good health and CMV-seronegative. CDR3 sequence (DNA): TGCGCCAGCAGCCGTTTTACAGGGGGAGGCTACACCTTC. This sequence encodes CASSRFTGGGYTF.